This TCR beta chain was found in a study of cytomegalovirus exposure and HLA in healthy donors (dated by TCRdb to 2015 to 2018). Notes on the research overall: In an earlier analysis of several hundred of the donors, 250 to 350 Gb of sequence data and 90 million to 130 million unique TCR beta sequences from 180 million or so T cells were reported. On average, about 240,000 unique TCR beta nucleotide sequences were sequenced per donor among 300 to 500 genotyped donors of the cohort, with roughly a sixth of those sequences being non-productive. A separate validation cohort of some 130 different subjects was used in addition to the 666-subject first cohort. The number of donors typed differed by locus, with about 620-630 for A, B, C, DRB1 and DQB1, more than 500 for DQA1, nearly 610 for DPA1, and 450 to 480 for DPB1. Donor age, sex, ethnicity and CMV serostatus were compiled together with the repertoire data. Genome-wide SNP genotypes for about three fifths of the 666 donors were used in a later genetic analysis, which treated that subset as a discovery cohort. HLA typing included class I and class II loci at four-digit resolution. The aim of the study was to test whether cataloging public T cell receptors could identify signatures of past pathogen exposure. To predict cytomegalovirus infection status, the study brought together high-throughput TCR immunosequencing, statistical association of individual TCRs with disease status, and machine learning. All discovery cohort repertoires had been generated on a single sequencing platform. Among the roughly 400 genotyped donors, around 79% belonged to the genetic ancestry cluster associated with self-reported Caucasian donors. The study used immunosequencing to profile the T cell repertoires of several hundred subjects and linked those repertoires to cytomegalovirus serostatus. Because of strong linkage in the cohort, roughly five DR-DQ haplotypes were treated as single units for association and clustering. In an earlier analysis of a few hundred of the donors, high-throughput TCR beta sequencing was used to judge whether each TCR beta V gene segment behaved as functional or pseudogenic. To study patterns of TCR occurrence, a later analysis re-analyzed previously published TCR beta repertoires from 666 donors and added high-resolution HLA genotyping. An early release covering roughly 580 HLA-typed donors comprised 300 to 350 gigabases of sequencing data and approximately 85 million unique TCR sequences. The later analysis used no new phenotypic data to find candidate immune exposures, relying instead on TCR beta sequences and their occurrence across donors. Points the paper makes about the study in general: V-gene and J-gene trimming of TCR beta chains was associated with a missense DCLRE1C variant in a later genetic analysis, and the association was replicated in an independent cohort. A later analysis reported that several top co-occurrence clusters appeared linked to parvovirus B19, influenza, CMV and Epstein-Barr virus. A cluster of highly shared sequence variants was judged likely to be a technical artifact of the sequencing pipeline. According to a later analysis, TCR association rates differed among HLA loci, with DRB1 alleles showing the most associated TCRs and HLA-C alleles showing the fewest. The authors suggested that the approach could potentially be generalized to other disease states and immunological phenotypes. In both the original and validation cohorts, the classifier was reported to diagnose cytomegalovirus status with high specificity and sensitivity. Compared with equally common non-associated chains, HLA-associated TCR beta chains in a later analysis were more clonally expanded and had lower generation probabilities. A later analysis associated around 16,000 TCR beta sequences with specific HLA alleles at a false discovery rate of 0.05. Across donors, most TCR sequences were observed very rarely, whereas some public TCRs were present in many individuals. Most CMV-associated TCR beta chains appeared to be HLA-restricted in a later analysis, and the HLA associations seemed to be driven largely by CMV exposure. Some IMGT-functional V segments, including TRBV6-2 and TRBV6-3, could not be told apart with the 87-base-pair reads, so those segments were excluded. When HLA alleles, especially DR and DQ, strongly co-occurred, TCR associations were difficult to assign to individual alleles. For the cohort, immune exposure information was limited to CMV serostatus. Compared with the roughly 710-donor mean, donors in an Asian-associated ancestry cluster had fewer N-insertions in productive TCRs, according to a later genetic analysis. Because counts were too low, more than 15 rarely observed V segments, including chromosome 9 orphons, were left out of the earlier analysis of some 640 of the donors. Linkage disequilibrium might explain the correlated functional status among segregating V segments, but an unknown experimental factor could not be excluded. A further reported finding was that TCR beta sequences accurately predicted the HLA-A and HLA-B alleles for most subjects in the first cohort. Sequencing depth was assumed to be roughly uniform across donors in the presence/absence analyses, though that assumption may not hold. The study gave a list of 150 to 200 TCR beta chains associated with cytomegalovirus. Only TCR beta chains were sequenced in this cohort, and the absence of alpha or paired-chain data limited detectable features. Because HLA typing was missing for some donors at each locus, association tests included only the typed subset. In an earlier analysis of 587 of the donors, most TCR beta V segments appeared in productive rearrangements about 90% or about 30% of the time, broadly matching IMGT annotations. A few of the identified cytomegalovirus-associated TCR beta chains were confirmed in vitro to be specific for cytomegalovirus antigens.

The cohort was made up of several hundred healthy bone marrow donors. All cohort members were sampled while nominally healthy, although unrecorded immune exposures were likely present. The donor tested CMV seropositive and was one of the 289 seropositive cohort members. Each donor provided a peripheral blood sample, and peripheral blood mononuclear cells were used for TCR beta sequencing. The Qiagen DNeasy Blood Extraction Kit was used to extract genomic DNA from the blood cell samples. Only a few counts were recorded for this clone. This receptor's antigen is unknown. Base qualities are missing; no much larger clone stands one base away. CDR1 and CDR2, looked up from the germline V gene, are MDHEN and SYDVKM. The CDR3 goes from the cysteine to the phenylalanine over 14 residues. The retained sequence is limited to the CDR3, 42 bases, with the frame set at the first base. Trimming leaves V shorter by 7 bases and J shorter by 1 base, with the junction holding 4 bases beyond the gene matches.

The library was generated by the immunoSEQ multiplex PCR assay. For the multiplex PCR, a mixture combining 60 forward primers for TCR Vbeta segments and 13 reverse primers for TCR Jbeta segments was used. The CDR3 region of rearranged TCR beta genes was amplified from genomic DNA by a multiplex PCR assay. Amplified TCR beta libraries were sequenced as 87-base-pair reads on the Illumina HiSeq System. As for the original processing: In a later analysis, some 80 million unique TCR beta chains were counted across the approximately 670 repertoires, and some 10 million of these chains were shared by at least two donors. Raw reads were error-corrected and collapsed into unique sequences with a nearest-neighbor algorithm that merged closely related sequences to remove PCR and sequencing errors. Alignment of CDR3 sequences to IMGT reference sequences was used to assign V, D and J gene segments. For a sequence to be retained, at least a six-nucleotide match to both a V gene segment and a J gene segment was required. Rearrangements were classified as productive when the CDR3 lacked stop codons and remained in frame with V and J, and all other rearrangements were classified as non-productive. CDR3 was defined by IMGT convention, running from the second conserved V-encoded cysteine to the conserved J-encoded phenylalanine. Sequences without an unambiguous match to a single V gene segment were excluded from the earlier analysis of almost 600 of the donors. In an earlier analysis of some 590 of the donors, V segments were called functional above 56.7% productive rearrangements and were called segregating when the between-donor standard deviation exceeded 5%. A statistical classification framework was developed to diagnose cytomegalovirus status using the catalog of TCR beta chain sequences. In a later analysis, TCR nucleotide sequences were compared against IMGT/GENE-DB human TR gene sequences so that V and J genes could be assigned. The TCRdist pipeline was used in a later analysis to assign CDR3 sequences and most-parsimonious VDJ recombination scenarios. A later analysis defined each TCR beta chain by its CDR3 amino acid sequence plus V-gene family, and excluded reads lacking a unique V-gene family. A later analysis removed roughly 590 highly shared, low-generation-probability nucleotide sequences to deal with suspected cross-contamination and a sequencing artifact. For each public chain, a later analysis derived a clonal expansion index from normalized ranks of inferred template counts within each repertoire. In a later analysis, generation probabilities were computed using a VDJ recombination model fitted to out-of-frame rearrangements, and the results were checked against IGoR. Hypergeometric tests were used in a later analysis to score TCR-TCR, TCR-HLA and TCR-CMV co-occurrence, with a repertoire-size bias correction applied to the TCR pairs. In a later analysis, false discovery rates were estimated by permuting HLA or CMV assignments 20 times. A later analysis grouped co-occurring TCRs with DBSCAN, adding TCRdist sequence similarity when clustering within HLA-allele-positive subsets. Co-occurrence clustering excluded repertoires with fewer than 30,000 or more than 120,000 public chains, plus five with anomalous nucleotide sharing. The source is immuneACCESS, and TCRdb retained only in-frame sequences with V and J called. Part of the clones is not carried over; for the studies checked, unresolved V genes explain less than half of this, and the remainder is unexplained. V, J and clone size are taken as reported in that table, and D and trimming were inferred from the DNA itself. In all, the sample holds some 170,000 clones, and roughly 80% of those were seen once. The ten largest clonotypes hold over 4.5% of the sample.

This chain joins TRBV28 to TRBJ2-3; 8 of the junction bases match TRBD2. This sequence was found in a woman under 30 in good health and CMV-seropositive. Sequencing was carried out using PBMCs. The CDR3 region has the sequence CASTKGLGTDTQYF. The bases read TGTGCCAGCACTAAGGGACTAGGCACAGATACGCAGTATTTT.